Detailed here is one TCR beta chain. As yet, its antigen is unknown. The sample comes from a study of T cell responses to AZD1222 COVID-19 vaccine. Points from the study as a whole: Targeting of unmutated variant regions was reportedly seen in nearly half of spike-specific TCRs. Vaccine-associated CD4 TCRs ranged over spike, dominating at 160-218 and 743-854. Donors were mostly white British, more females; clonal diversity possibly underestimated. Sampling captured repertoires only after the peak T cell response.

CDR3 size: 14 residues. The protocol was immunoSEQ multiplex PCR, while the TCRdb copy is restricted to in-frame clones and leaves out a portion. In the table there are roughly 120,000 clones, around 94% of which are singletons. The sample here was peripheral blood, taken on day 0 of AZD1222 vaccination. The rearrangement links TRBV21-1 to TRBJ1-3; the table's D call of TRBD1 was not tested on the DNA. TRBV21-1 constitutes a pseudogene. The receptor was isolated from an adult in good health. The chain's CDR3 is CASSKAQGGNTIYF. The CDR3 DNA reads TGTGCCAGCAGCAAAGCGCAGGGAGGAAACACCATATATTTT.